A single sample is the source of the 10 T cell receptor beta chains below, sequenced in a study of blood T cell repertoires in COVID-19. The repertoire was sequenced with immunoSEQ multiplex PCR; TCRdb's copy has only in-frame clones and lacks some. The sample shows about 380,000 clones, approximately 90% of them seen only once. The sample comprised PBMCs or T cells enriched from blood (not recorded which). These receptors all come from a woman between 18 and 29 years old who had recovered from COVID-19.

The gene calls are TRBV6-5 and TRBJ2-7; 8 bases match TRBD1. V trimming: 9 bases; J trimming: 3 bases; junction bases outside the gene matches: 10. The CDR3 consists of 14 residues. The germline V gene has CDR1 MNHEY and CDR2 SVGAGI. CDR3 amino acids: CASRVTTGDYEQYF. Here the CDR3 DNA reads TGTGCCAGTAGGGTGACGACAGGGGACTACGAGCAGTACTTC.

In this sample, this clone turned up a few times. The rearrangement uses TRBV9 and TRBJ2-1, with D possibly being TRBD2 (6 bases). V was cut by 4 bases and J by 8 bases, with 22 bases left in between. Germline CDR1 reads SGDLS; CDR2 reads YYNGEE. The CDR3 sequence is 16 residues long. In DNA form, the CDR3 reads TGTGCCAGCAGCCCTTTTGAGGGAGGAGTAATCGATGAGCAGTTCTTC. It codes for CASSPFEGGVIDEQFF.

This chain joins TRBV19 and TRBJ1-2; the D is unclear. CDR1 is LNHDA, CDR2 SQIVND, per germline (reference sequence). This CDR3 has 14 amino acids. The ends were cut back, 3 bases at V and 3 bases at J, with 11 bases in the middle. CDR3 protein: CASSMAGGDYGYTF. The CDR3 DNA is TGTGCCAGTAGTATGGCCGGCGGGGACTATGGCTACACCTTC.

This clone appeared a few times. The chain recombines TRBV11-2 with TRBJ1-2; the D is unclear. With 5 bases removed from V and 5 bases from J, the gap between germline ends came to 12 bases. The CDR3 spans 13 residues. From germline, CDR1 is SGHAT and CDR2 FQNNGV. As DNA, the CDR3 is TGTGCCAGCAGCGCTAGTTCGGCTTATGGCTACACCTTC. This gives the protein CASSASSAYGYTF.

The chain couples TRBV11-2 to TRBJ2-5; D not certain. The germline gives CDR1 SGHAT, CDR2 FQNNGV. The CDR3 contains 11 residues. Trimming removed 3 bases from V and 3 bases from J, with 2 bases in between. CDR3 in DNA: TGTGCCAGCAGCTTCGAAGAGACCCAGTACTTC. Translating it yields CASSFEETQYF.

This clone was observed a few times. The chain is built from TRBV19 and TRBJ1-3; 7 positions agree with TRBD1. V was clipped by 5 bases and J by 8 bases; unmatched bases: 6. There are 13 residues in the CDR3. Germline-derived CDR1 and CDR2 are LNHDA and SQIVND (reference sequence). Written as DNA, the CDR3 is TGTGCCAGTAGTGGACGGACAGGCCACACCATATATTTT. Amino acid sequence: CASSGRTGHTIYF.

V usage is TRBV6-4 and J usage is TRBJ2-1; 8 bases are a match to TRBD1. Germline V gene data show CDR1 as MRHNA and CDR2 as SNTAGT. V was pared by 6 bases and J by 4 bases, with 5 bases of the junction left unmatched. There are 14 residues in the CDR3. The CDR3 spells CASSRGLGYNEQFF. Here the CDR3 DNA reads TGTGCCAGCAGCAGGGGGCTCGGGTACAATGAGCAGTTCTTC.

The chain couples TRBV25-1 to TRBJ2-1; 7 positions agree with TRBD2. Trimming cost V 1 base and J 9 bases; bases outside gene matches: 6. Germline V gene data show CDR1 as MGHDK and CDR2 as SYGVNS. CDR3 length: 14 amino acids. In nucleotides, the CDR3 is TGTGCCAGCAGTGAATGGCGGGGGAATGCTGAGCAGTTCTTC. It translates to CASSEWRGNAEQFF.

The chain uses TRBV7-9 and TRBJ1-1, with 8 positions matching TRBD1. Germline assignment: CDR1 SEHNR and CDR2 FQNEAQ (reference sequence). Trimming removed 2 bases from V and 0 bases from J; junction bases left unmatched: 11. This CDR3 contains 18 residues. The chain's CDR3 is CASSLKAYRGTMNTEAFF. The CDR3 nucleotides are TGTGCCAGCAGCTTAAAAGCCTACAGGGGGACCATGAACACTGAAGCTTTCTTT.

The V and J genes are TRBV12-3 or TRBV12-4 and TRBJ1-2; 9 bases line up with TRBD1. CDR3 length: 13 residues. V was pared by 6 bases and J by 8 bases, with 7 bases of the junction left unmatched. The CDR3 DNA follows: TGTGCCAGCAGGGGACAGGGCCCTTGGGGCTACACCTTC. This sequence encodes CASRGQGPWGYTF.